One sample yielded the 15 T cell receptor beta chains listed below, sequenced in a study of breast tumors, draining lymph nodes, adjacent tissues. TCRdb recomputed calls from the multiplex PCR reads with MiXCR, one row per CDR3 protein. The sample holds fewer than 200,000 distinct CDR3 sequences, 30% to 35% seen once. The lymph nodes were axillary draining lymph nodes from breast cancer patients. Sequenced: axillary lymph node tissue. These receptor sequences come from a female donor with breast cancer. Some clones in this sample may be carry-over from other donors' samples.

Turning to this clonotype: This may stem from a read error, because a much larger clone lies one nucleotide away. The J gene is TRBJ2-7, the V gene TRBV20-1; tentatively, D is TRBD1 (6 bases). The CDR3 spans 14 residues. The germline gives CDR1 DFQATT, CDR2 SNEGSKA (reference sequence). The germline V and J ends were trimmed by 2 bases and 3 bases, with 14 bases remaining between them. This CDR3 is CSARIRGIGYEQYF. The DNA of the CDR3 is TGCAGTGCTAGAATAAGGGGGATTGGCTACGAGCAGTACTTC.

The V call is TRBV24-1, the J call TRBJ1-2, with 8 bases lining up with TRBD1. CDR1 and CDR2 (germline): KGHDR, SFDVKD. CDR3 length: 18 amino acids. With 5 bases clipped from V and 3 bases from J, the junction kept 16 bases outside the gene matches. In DNA form, the CDR3 reads TGTGCCACCAGTGCCACCAGTGATGACCGGACAGGGCACTATGGCTACACCTTC. It translates to CATSATSDDRTGHYGYTF.

The chain couples TRBV19 to TRBJ2-3; D remains ambiguous. V was shortened by 7 bases and J by 2 bases, with 25 bases between the two germline ends. Germline values: CDR1 LNHDA, CDR2 SQIVND (reference sequence). This CDR3 is built from 18 residues. The CDR3: CASNYGGHYEQYTDTQYF. CDR3 bases: TGTGCCAGTAATTACGGTGGCCACTACGAGCAGTACACAGATACGCAGTATTTT. Full variable domain (remainder filled in from reference TRBV19 and TRBJ2-3): DGGITQSPKYLFRKEGQNVTLSCEQNLNHDAMYWYRQDPGQGLRLIYYSQIVNDFQKGDIAEGYSVSREKKESFPLTVTSAQKNPTAFYLCASNYGGHYEQYTDTQYFGPGTRLTVL.

This clonotype was recorded many times. The chain employs TRBV14 and TRBJ2-4; possible D gene TRBD2, 6 bases. Trimming took off 5 bases at V and 7 bases at J, with 15 bases between the two ends. The CDR3 contains 14 residues. In germline, CDR1 is SGHDN, CDR2 FVKESK. This CDR3 is CASSWGTPQNIQYF. Written as DNA, the CDR3 is TGTGCCAGCAGCTGGGGGACTCCACAGAACATTCAGTACTTC.

This clonotype was seen repeatedly, ten times or more. This chain links TRBV4-2 with TRBJ1-2, with TRBD1 identical over 7 bases. The germline V gene encodes CDR1 LGHNA and CDR2 YNFKEQ. The J segment lost 4 bases and the V segment lost 0 bases, leaving 11 bases of the junction unmatched. This CDR3 comprises 17 residues. CDR3 sequence (DNA): TGTGCCAGCAGCCAAGAAGGGCACAGGGGAAGGGGCTATGGCTACACCTTC. The encoded protein is CASSQEGHRGRGYGYTF.

The rearrangement uses TRBV6-5 and TRBJ2-2; no reliable D call. Germline V CDR1 and CDR2: MNHEY, SVGAGI. CDR3 length: 14 amino acids. The V end was cut by 0 bases, the J end by 3 bases, with 5 bases between. Here the CDR3 reads CASSYSEYTGELFF. The CDR3 region has the DNA TGTGCCAGCAGTTACTCGGAGTACACCGGGGAGCTGTTTTTT.

Regarding this clonotype: This sequence may be a read error, since a much larger clone differs from it by one base. This chain uses TRBV7-2 with TRBJ2-7, with D perhaps matching TRBD1 or TRBD2 (5 bases each). Per the germline V gene, CDR1 is SGHTA and CDR2 is FQGNSA. There are 13 residues in the CDR3. With 4 bases removed from V and 6 bases from J, the gap between germline ends came to 13 bases. The CDR3 sequence is CASSWDGEGEQYF. For the CDR3, the DNA is TGTGCCAGCAGCTGGGACGGGGAAGGCGAGCAGTACTTC. Full variable domain (rest looked up from reference TRBV7-2 and TRBJ2-7): GAGVSQSPSNKVTEKGKDVELRCDPISGHTALYWYRQSLGQGLEFLIYFQGNSAPDKSGLPSDRFSAERTGGSVSTLTIQRTQQEDSAVYLCASSWDGEGEQYFGPGTRLTVT.

This clonotype was seen at least ten times. The chain couples TRBV20-1 to TRBJ2-7, with 8 bases identical to TRBD2. The CDR3 consists of 18 residues. J gave up 7 bases and V 1 base, and 21 bases lay outside the gene matches. Germline V gene sequence: CDR1 DFQATT, CDR2 SNEGSKA (reference sequence). The CDR3 sequence: CSARGSAATELRGGEQYF. The CDR3 DNA reads TGCAGTGCTAGAGGGTCAGCCGCGACTGAATTACGGGGGGGGGAGCAGTACTTC.

The chain uses TRBV5-6 and TRBJ1-4; possibly TRBD1 for D (5 bases). Trimming shortened V by 7 bases and J by 5 bases, and 18 bases separated the two germline ends. Germline CDR1 reads SGHDT; CDR2 reads YYEEEE. The CDR3 is made up of 15 amino acids. CDR3 bases: TGTGCCAGCGGGACGAAGATGGACGGGAATGAAAAACTGTTTTTT. As protein: CASGTKMDGNEKLFF.

With respect to this clonotype: It is likely a read error, because the conserved phenylalanine at the end of the CDR3 is missing. Because the CDR3's place on the DNA is in doubt, the DNA is left out and the CDR3 is given as listed by TCRdb. The chain has TRBV2 and TRBJ1-4. CDR1 and CDR2 from the germline V gene are SNHLY and FYNNEI. A total of 12 residues make up the CDR3, ends included. The CDR3 protein is CASRETSGRYYD.

This clonotype was detected a few times. The gene calls are TRBV12-3 or TRBV12-4 and TRBJ2-7; D uncertain. Trimming cost V 5 bases and J 4 bases, with 6 bases left between them. There are 11 residues in the CDR3. The CDR3 DNA reads as TGTGCCAGCAGTGACGGGTACGAGCAGTACTTC. Translating it yields CASSDGYEQYF.

This clonotype occurred many times. This chain connects TRBV19 to TRBJ2-1; D is possibly TRBD2 (6 bases). Germline CDR1 and CDR2: LNHDA and SQIVND (reference sequence). This CDR3 has 14 residues. V lost 6 bases, J lost 10 bases, and 19 bases lay in between. The CDR3 nucleotides read TGTGCCAGTAGCGAGGGACTCTTAAGATTGGAGCAGTTCTTC. As protein: CASSEGLLRLEQFF.

This clonotype was seen a handful of times. CDR3 DNA sequence: TGTGCCAGCAGTTTACATTTACTGGGCTCTGGGGCCAACGTCCTGACTTTC. The encoded protein is CASSLHLLGSGANVLTF. V and J are TRBV27 and TRBJ2-6; no clear D. The CDR3 sequence is 17 residues long. Germline V gene data show CDR1 as MNHEY and CDR2 as SMNVEV (reference sequence). V lost 2 bases and J lost 0, with 11 bases in between. The entire variable domain, with the rest obtained from reference TRBV27 and TRBJ2-6, is as follows: EAQVTQNPRYLITVTGKKLTVTCSQNMNHEYMSWYRQDPGLGLRQIYYSMNVEVTDKGDVPEGYKVSRKEKRNFPLILESPSPNQTSLYFCASSLHLLGSGANVLTFGAGSRLTVL.

With respect to this clonotype: Here the CDR3 omits its conserved ending phenylalanine or tryptophan, so a read error is the likely source. Because the CDR3's place on the DNA is in doubt, the DNA is left out and the CDR3 is given as listed by TCRdb. The V call is TRBV20-1, the J call TRBJ1-3; the listed D gene, TRBD1, was not tested against the DNA. The CDR3 totals 10 residues, both ends included. Germline assignment: CDR1 DFQATT and CDR2 SNEGSKA (reference sequence). CDR3 loop: CSANDRGRGT.

The genes are TRBV29-1 and TRBJ2-2; 7 positions agree with TRBD2. V lost 6 bases to trimming and J lost 0 bases; unmatched junction nucleotides: 16. The CDR3 length is 18 residues. Germline V gene data show CDR1 as SQVTM and CDR2 as ANQGSEA. In nucleotides, the CDR3 is TGCAGCGTAGGGAGGGGTCCCCAGGGCTGTGCGAACACCGGGGAGCTGTTTTTT. Translation gives CSVGRGPQGCANTGELFF.